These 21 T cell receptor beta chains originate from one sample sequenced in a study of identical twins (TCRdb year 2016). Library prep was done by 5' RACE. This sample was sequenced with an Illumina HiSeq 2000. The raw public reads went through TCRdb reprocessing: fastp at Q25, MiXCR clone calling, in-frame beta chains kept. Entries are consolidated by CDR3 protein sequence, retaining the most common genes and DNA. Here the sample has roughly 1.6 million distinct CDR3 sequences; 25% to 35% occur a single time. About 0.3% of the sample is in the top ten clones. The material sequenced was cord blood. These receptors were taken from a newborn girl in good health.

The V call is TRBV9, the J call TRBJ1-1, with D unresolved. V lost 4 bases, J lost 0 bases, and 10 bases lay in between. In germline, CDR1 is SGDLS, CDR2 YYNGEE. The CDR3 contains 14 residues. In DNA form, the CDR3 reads TGTGCCAGCAGCCCCCCAACCTTGAACACTGAAGCTTTCTTT. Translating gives CASSPPTLNTEAFF.

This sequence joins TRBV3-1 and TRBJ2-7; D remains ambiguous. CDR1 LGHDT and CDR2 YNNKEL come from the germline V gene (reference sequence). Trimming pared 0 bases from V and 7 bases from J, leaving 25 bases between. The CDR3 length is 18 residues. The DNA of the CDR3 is TGTGCCAGCAGCCAAGAAGGATACCACTCATGGCTCCAAAATGAGCAGTACTTC. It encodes CASSQEGYHSWLQNEQYF.

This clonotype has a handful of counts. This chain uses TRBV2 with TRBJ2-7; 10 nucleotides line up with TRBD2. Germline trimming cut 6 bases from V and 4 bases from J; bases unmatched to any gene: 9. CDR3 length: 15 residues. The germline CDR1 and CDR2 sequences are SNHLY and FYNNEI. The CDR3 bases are TGTGCCAGCAGGGCGCGACTAGCGGGTTCTTACGAGCAGTACTTC. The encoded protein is CASRARLAGSYEQYF.

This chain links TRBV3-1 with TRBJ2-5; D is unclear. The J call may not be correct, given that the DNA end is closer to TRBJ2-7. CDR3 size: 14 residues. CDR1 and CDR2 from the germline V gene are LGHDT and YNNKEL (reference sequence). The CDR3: CASSQGFEKREQYF. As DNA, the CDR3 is TGTGCCAGCAGCCAAGGTTTCGAGAAGCGCGAGCAGTACTTC.

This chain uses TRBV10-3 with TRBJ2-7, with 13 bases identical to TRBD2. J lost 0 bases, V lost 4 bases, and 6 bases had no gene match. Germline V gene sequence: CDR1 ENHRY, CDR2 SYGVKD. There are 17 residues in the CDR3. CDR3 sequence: CAISGLAGGLSSYEQYF. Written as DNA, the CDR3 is TGTGCCATCAGTGGACTAGCGGGAGGCCTTAGCTCCTACGAGCAGTACTTC.

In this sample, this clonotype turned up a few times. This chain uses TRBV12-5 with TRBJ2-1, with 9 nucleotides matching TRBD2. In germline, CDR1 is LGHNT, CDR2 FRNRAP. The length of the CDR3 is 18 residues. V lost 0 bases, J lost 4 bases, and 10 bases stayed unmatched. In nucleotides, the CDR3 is TGTGCTAGTGGTTTGGTTATAGCGGGAGCGAACTTTTACAATGAGCAGTTCTTC. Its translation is CASGLVIAGANFYNEQFF.

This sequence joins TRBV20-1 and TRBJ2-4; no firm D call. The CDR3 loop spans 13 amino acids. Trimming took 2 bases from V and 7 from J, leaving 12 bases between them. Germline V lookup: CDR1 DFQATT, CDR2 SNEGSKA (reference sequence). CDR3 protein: CSARTSPWNIQYF. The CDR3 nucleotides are TGCAGTGCTAGAACCTCCCCCTGGAACATTCAGTACTTC.

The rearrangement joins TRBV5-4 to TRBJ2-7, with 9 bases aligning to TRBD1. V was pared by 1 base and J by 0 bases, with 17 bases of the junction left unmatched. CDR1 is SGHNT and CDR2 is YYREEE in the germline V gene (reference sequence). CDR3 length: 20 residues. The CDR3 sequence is CASSLSSGTGFDRSSYEQYF. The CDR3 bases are TGTGCCAGCAGCTTGTCATCCGGGACAGGGTTCGATCGGAGCTCCTACGAGCAGTACTTC.

CDR3 region: CASSRDREEYEQYF. In nucleotides, the CDR3 is TGTGCCAGCAGCCGGGACCGGGAGGAATACGAGCAGTACTTC. This chain connects TRBV5-5 to TRBJ2-7; TRBD2 matches at 7 bases. Trimming cost V 4 bases and J 4 bases; bases outside gene matches: 8. CDR3 length: 14 amino acids. Per germline, CDR1 SGHKS and CDR2 YYEKEE (reference sequence).

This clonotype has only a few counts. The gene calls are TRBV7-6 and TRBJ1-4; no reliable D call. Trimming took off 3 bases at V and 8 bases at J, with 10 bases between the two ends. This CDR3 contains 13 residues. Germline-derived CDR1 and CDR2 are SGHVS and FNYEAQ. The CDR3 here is CASSFNTGEKLFF. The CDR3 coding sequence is TGTGCCAGCAGCTTCAACACGGGCGAAAAACTGTTTTTT. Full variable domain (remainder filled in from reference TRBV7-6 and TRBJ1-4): GAGVSQSPRYKVTKRGQDVALRCDPISGHVSLYWYRQALGQGPEFLTYFNYEAQQDKSGLPNDRFSAERPEGSISTLTIQRTEQRDSAMYRCASSFNTGEKLFFGSGTQLSVL.

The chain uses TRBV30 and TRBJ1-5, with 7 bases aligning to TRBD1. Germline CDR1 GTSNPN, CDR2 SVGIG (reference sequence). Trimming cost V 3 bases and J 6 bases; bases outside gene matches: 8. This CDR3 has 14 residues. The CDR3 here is CAWSGGGLGQPQHF. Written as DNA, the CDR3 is TGTGCCTGGAGCGGAGGGGGCTTGGGTCAGCCCCAGCATTTT.

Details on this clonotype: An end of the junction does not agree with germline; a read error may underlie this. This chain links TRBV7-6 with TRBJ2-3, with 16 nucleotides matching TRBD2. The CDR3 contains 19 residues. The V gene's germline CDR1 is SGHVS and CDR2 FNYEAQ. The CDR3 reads CAGSFGTSGRAPNTDTQYF. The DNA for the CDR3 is TGTGCCGGCAGCTTTGGGACTAGCGGGAGGGCCCCGAACACAGATACGCAGTATTTT.

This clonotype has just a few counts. The CDR3 sequence is CASSLPASGSHEQYF. Here the CDR3 DNA reads TGTGCCAGCAGTTTACCGGCTAGCGGGAGCCACGAGCAGTACTTC. J is TRBJ2-7 and V is TRBV12-3 or TRBV12-4; the match to TRBD2 covers 10 bases. CDR3 length: 15 amino acids. V gave up 2 bases and J gave up 5 bases; unmatched junction bases: 6.

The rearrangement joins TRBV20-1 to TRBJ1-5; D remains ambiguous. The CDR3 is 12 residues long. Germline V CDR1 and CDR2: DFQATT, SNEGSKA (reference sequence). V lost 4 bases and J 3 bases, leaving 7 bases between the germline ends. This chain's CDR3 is CSATGINQPQHF. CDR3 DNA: TGCAGTGCTACCGGAATCAATCAGCCCCAGCATTTT.

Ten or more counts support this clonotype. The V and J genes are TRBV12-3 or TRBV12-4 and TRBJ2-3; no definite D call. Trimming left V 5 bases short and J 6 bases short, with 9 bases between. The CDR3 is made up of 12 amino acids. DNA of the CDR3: TGTGCCAGCAGTACGCGGTCTGATACGCAGTATTTT. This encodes CASSTRSDTQYF.

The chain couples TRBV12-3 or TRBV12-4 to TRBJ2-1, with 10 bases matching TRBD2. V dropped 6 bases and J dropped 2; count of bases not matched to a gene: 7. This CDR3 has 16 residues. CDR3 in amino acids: CASSHKRGGPYNEQFF. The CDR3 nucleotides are TGTGCCAGCAGCCACAAGCGGGGGGGCCCCTACAATGAGCAGTTCTTC.

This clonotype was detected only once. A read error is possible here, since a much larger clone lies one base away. CDR3 region: CASSSCRHRGRRAKNIQYF. The CDR3 bases are TGCGCCAGCAGCTCGTGCCGTCACAGGGGAAGGAGGGCCAAAAACATTCAGTACTTC. The genes are TRBV5-1 and TRBJ2-4; TRBD1 matches 7 bases. Germline lookup yields CDR1 SGHRS and CDR2 YFSETQ. V trimming: 3 bases; J trimming: 1 base; junction bases outside the gene matches: 16. The CDR3 extends over 19 amino acids. The complete variable domain, with remaining parts taken from reference TRBV5-1 and TRBJ2-4, reads KAGVTQTPRYLIKTRGQQVTLSCSPISGHRSVSWYQQTPGQGLQFLFEYFSETQRNKGNFPGRFSGRQFSNSRSEMNVSTLELGDSALYLCASSSCRHRGRRAKNIQYFGAGTRLSVL.

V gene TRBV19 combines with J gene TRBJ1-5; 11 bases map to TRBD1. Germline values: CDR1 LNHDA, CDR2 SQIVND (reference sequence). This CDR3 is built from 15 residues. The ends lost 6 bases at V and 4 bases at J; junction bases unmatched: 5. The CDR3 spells CASRPDRGPNQPQHF. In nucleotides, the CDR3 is TGTGCCAGTAGACCGGACAGGGGGCCGAATCAGCCCCAGCATTTT.

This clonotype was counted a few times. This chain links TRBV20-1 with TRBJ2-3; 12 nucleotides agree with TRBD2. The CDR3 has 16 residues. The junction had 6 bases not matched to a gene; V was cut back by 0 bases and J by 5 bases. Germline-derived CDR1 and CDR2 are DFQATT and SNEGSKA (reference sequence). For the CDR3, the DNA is TGCAGTGCTAGAGATCCATCTAGCGGGAGGGTAGATACGCAGTATTTT. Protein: CSARDPSSGRVDTQYF.

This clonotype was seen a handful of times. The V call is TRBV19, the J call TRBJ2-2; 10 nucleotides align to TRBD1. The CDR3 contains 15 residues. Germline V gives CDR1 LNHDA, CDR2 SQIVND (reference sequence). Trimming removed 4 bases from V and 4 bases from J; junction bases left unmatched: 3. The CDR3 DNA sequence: TGTGCCAGTAGTACTAGGACAGGGGGCACCGGGGAGCTGTTTTTT. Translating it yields CASSTRTGGTGELFF. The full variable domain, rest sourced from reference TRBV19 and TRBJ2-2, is DGGITQSPKYLFRKEGQNVTLSCEQNLNHDAMYWYRQDPGQGLRLIYYSQIVNDFQKGDIAEGYSVSREKKESFPLTVTSAQKNPTAFYLCASSTRTGGTGELFFGEGSRLTVL.

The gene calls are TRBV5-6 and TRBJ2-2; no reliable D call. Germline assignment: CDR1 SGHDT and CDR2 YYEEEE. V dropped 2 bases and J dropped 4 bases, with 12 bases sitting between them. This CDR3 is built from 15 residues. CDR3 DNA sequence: TGTGCCAGCAGCTTAATAAGTCAGCTCACCGGGGAGCTGTTTTTT. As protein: CASSLISQLTGELFF.